The T cell receptor beta chain described here comes from a study of cytomegalovirus exposure and HLA in healthy donors (dated by TCRdb to 2017 to 2019). Broadly, across the study: In an earlier analysis of several hundred of the donors, approximately 260 Gb of sequence data and 117 million unique TCR beta sequences from roughly 180 million T cells were reported. About 280 gigabases of sequencing data and 91 million or so unique TCR sequences made up an early release that covered around 640 HLA-typed donors. Of the 300 to 450 genotyped donors, 80% to 90% were placed in the genetic ancestry cluster associated with self-reported Caucasian donors. The study aimed to test whether cataloging public T cell receptors could reveal signatures of past pathogen exposure. The study profiled the T cell repertoires of under 700 subjects by immunosequencing and related them to cytomegalovirus serostatus. In addition to the first cohort of 650 to 750 subjects, a separate validation cohort of 120 different subjects was used. To predict cytomegalovirus infection status, the study combined high-throughput TCR immunosequencing, statistical association of individual TCRs with disease status, and machine learning. A later analysis re-analyzed previously published TCR beta repertoires from several hundred donors and added high-resolution HLA genotyping to study TCR occurrence patterns. In the later analysis, no new phenotypic data were used to find candidate immune exposures; instead, reliance was placed on TCR beta sequences and their occurrence across donors. An earlier analysis of 587 of the donors used high-throughput TCR beta sequencing to judge whether each TCR beta V gene segment behaved as functional or pseudogenic. Donor age, sex, ethnicity and CMV serostatus were collected together with the repertoire data. In a later genetic analysis, genome-wide SNP genotypes for about three fifths of the roughly 670 donors were used, and that subset was treated as a discovery cohort. All discovery cohort repertoires had been generated on a single sequencing platform. Class I and class II HLA loci were covered by the typing at four-digit resolution. The number of typed donors differed by locus: 629-630 for A, B, C, DRB1 and DQB1; 522 for DQA1; about 600 for DPA1; and about 470 for DPB1. Because of strong linkage in the cohort, a handful of DR-DQ haplotypes were treated as single units for association and clustering. Across approximately 400 genotyped donors of the cohort, an average of about 240,000 unique TCR beta nucleotide sequences per donor were sequenced, and roughly 20% of those sequences were non-productive.

General findings and caveats noted by the study authors: According to a later analysis, TCR association rates differed among HLA loci, with DRB1 alleles showing the most associated TCRs and HLA-C alleles showing the fewest. Specific HLA alleles were associated with around 18,000 TCR beta sequences at a false discovery rate of 0.05 in a later analysis. Most TCR sequences were observed very rarely across donors, whereas some public TCRs were present in many individuals. For the cohort, immune exposure information was limited to CMV serostatus. The study gave a list of over 150 TCR beta chains associated with cytomegalovirus. In a later analysis, most CMV-associated TCR beta chains were found to appear HLA-restricted, with HLA associations seemingly driven largely by CMV exposure. Correlated functional status among segregating V segments might be attributable to linkage disequilibrium, but an unknown experimental factor could not be ruled out. According to a later genetic analysis, donors in an Asian-associated ancestry cluster had fewer N-insertions in productive TCRs than the approximately 670-donor mean. In a later genetic analysis, a missense DCLRE1C variant was associated with V-gene and J-gene trimming of TCR beta chains, and the association was replicated in an independent cohort. In an earlier analysis of 587 of the donors, most TCR beta V segments appeared in productive rearrangements about 87% or about 30% of the time, broadly matching IMGT annotations. Because counts were too low, some 16 rarely observed V segments, including chromosome 9 orphons, were excluded from the earlier analysis of some 540 of the donors. When HLA alleles, especially DR and DQ, strongly co-occurred, TCR associations were difficult to assign to individual alleles. According to the authors, the approach could potentially be generalized to other disease states and immunological phenotypes. In vitro tests confirmed that a few of the cytomegalovirus-associated TCR beta chains recognize cytomegalovirus antigens. According to a later analysis, parvovirus B19, influenza, CMV and Epstein-Barr virus appeared linked to several top co-occurrence clusters. In a later analysis, HLA-associated TCR beta chains showed more clonal expansion and lower generation probabilities than non-associated chains that were equally common. A cluster of highly shared sequence variants was judged likely to be a technical artifact of the sequencing pipeline. A further reported finding was that TCR beta sequences accurately predicted the HLA-A and HLA-B alleles for most subjects in the first cohort. Because the 87-base-pair reads could not distinguish some IMGT-functional V segments, including TRBV6-2 and TRBV6-3, those segments were excluded. The cohort was sequenced for TCR beta chains only, and without alpha or paired-chain data the features that could be detected were limited. The classifier was reported to diagnose cytomegalovirus status with high specificity and sensitivity in both the original cohort and the validation cohort. Because some donors lacked HLA typing at each locus, the association tests relied only on the typed subset. Roughly uniform sequencing depth across donors was assumed in presence/absence analyses, although this assumption may not hold.

Receptor libraries were prepared by the immunoSEQ multiplex PCR assay. For the multiplex PCR, a mixture combining 60 forward primers for TCR Vbeta segments and 13 reverse primers for TCR Jbeta segments was used. The CDR3 region of rearranged TCR beta genes was amplified from genomic DNA by a multiplex PCR assay. Amplified TCR beta libraries were sequenced as 87-base-pair reads on the Illumina HiSeq System. As for how the authors treated the data: Across the 500 to 700 repertoires, a later analysis counted roughly 77 million unique TCR beta chains, around 10 million of which were shared by at least two donors. To remove PCR and sequencing errors, raw reads were error-corrected and collapsed into unique sequences using a nearest-neighbor algorithm that merged closely related sequences. CDR3 sequences were aligned to IMGT reference sequences to assign V, D and J gene segments. Each retained sequence needed at least a six-nucleotide match to both a V gene segment and a J gene segment. Rearrangements were classified as productive when the CDR3 lacked stop codons and remained in frame with V and J, and all other rearrangements were classified as non-productive. Following IMGT convention, CDR3 was defined as the stretch from the second conserved V-encoded cysteine to the conserved J-encoded phenylalanine. Sequences without an unambiguous match to a single V gene segment were excluded from the earlier analysis of about 600 of the donors. In an earlier analysis of about 590 of the donors, a V segment was called functional when productive rearrangements were above 56.7%, and segregating when the standard deviation between donors exceeded 5%. To diagnose cytomegalovirus status from the catalog of TCR beta chain sequences, a statistical classification framework was built. In a later analysis, TCR nucleotide sequences were compared against IMGT/GENE-DB human TR gene sequences so that V and J genes could be assigned. In a later analysis, CDR3 sequences and most-parsimonious VDJ recombination scenarios were assigned using the TCRdist pipeline. In a later analysis, each TCR beta chain was defined by its CDR3 amino acid sequence together with its V-gene family, and reads lacking a unique V-gene family were excluded. In a later analysis, 500 to 650 highly shared, low-generation-probability nucleotide sequences were removed to address suspected cross-contamination and a sequencing artifact. In a later analysis, a clonal expansion index was calculated for each public chain from normalized within-repertoire ranks of inferred template counts. In a later analysis, generation probabilities were computed using a VDJ recombination model fitted to out-of-frame rearrangements, and the results were checked against IGoR. In a later analysis, hypergeometric tests were used to score TCR-TCR, TCR-HLA and TCR-CMV co-occurrence, with a repertoire-size bias correction applied to TCR pairs. False discovery rates were estimated in a later analysis by permuting HLA or CMV assignments 20 times. A later analysis grouped co-occurring TCRs with DBSCAN, adding TCRdist sequence similarity when clustering within HLA-allele-positive subsets. Co-occurrence clustering excluded repertoires with fewer than 30,000 or more than 120,000 public chains, plus five with anomalous nucleotide sharing. Not all clones reach the TCRdb copy of this immuneACCESS table, which keeps in-frame sequences only. Checked studies attribute under half of the gap to unresolved V genes and leave the rest unexplained. Clone size and V and J calls were adopted from that table, with D and trimming inferred from the DNA. Present in this sample are about 260,000 clones, roughly 81% of which were seen just once. 1.5% to 2.5% of the sample goes to the ten largest clones.

The CDR3 has 15 amino acids, counting the end cysteine and phenylalanine. The CDR3 DNA has 45 bases and is translated from base 1. From the germline V gene (reference sequence), CDR1 is GTSNPN and CDR2 is SVGIG. A distance of 18 bases separates the germline ends of V and J, which lose 6 bases and 0 bases respectively. The cohort consisted of 666 healthy bone marrow donors. At the time of sampling, every cohort member was nominally healthy, though immune exposures that went unrecorded were likely present. The donor tested CMV seropositive and was one of the 289 seropositive cohort members. Each donor provided a peripheral blood sample, and peripheral blood mononuclear cells were used for TCR beta sequencing. The Qiagen DNeasy Blood Extraction Kit was used to extract genomic DNA from the blood cell samples. This clone occurred once. It lacks a known antigen. It has no much larger one-base neighbor in the sample; base qualities were not kept.

The source of this sequence is a woman in her 40s in good health and CMV-seropositive. The chain was built from TRBV30 and TRBJ2-7, and possibly TRBD2, on 6 matching bases. Sequencing was carried out using PBMCs. Here is the DNA: TGTGCCTGCGGGGGAATCTCTGGTGGCTCCTACGAGCAGTACTTC. It encodes CACGGISGGSYEQYF.